This TCR beta chain was captured in a study of blood T cell repertoires in COVID-19. For the study at large: Researchers got acute and convalescent COVID-19 samples from the United States, Italy and Spain. PBMCs, B-cell-depleted T cells, or T cells were the source of the cDNA or gDNA that made up the material.

How the authors handled the data: Reference gene primer amplification yielded estimated nucleated cell counts. This table comes from immunoSEQ multiplex PCR, and its TCRdb copy is limited to in-frame clones, with some not included. V, J and clone size derive from that table, while D and trimming were established from the DNA sequence. The sample contains 60,000 to 85,000 clones, about nine tenths of which appear only once. The germline gives CDR1 SGHNT, CDR2 YENEEA. The CDR3 loop spans 13 amino acids. V lost 3 bases and J 6 bases, leaving 6 bases between the germline ends. J is TRBJ1-6 and V is TRBV11-3; D uncertain. The sequenced sample was peripheral blood. The sequence was collected from an elderly woman with active or convalescent COVID-19. The CDR3 DNA follows: TGTGCCAGCAGCTTTGACACTAATTCACCCCTCCACTTT. Translating it yields CASSFDTNSPLHF.